This T cell receptor (beta chain) was identified in a study of T cell repertoires in cytomegalovirus infection. Study-wide background: In public TCR beta signatures, there were indications of both CMV infection and matching HLA type.

Findings and caveats of the study: Clonotypes of TCR beta that were HLA-C-restricted and CMV-specific dominated the ex vivo response. Adding up the frequency of public TCR beta families identified people who carried CMV plus the relevant HLA.

Trimming removed 7 bases from V and 3 bases from J, with 19 bases in between. Germline V gene lookup returns CDR1 SGHAT and CDR2 FQNNGV. The CDR3 is 15 amino acids. Note on this clonotype: Its specificity is not known.

TCRdb reprocessed the reads with MiXCR, giving one entry per CDR3 protein. The sample contains fewer than 350,000 distinct CDR3 sequences, 9% to 9.5% of which appear only once. What was sequenced was PBMCs. The J gene is TRBJ2-7, the V gene TRBV11-2; D is perhaps TRBD2 (6 bases). The sequence was obtained from a human donor in good health (CMV status not recorded). Some clones in this sample may be carry-over from other donors' samples. In DNA form, the CDR3 reads TGTGCCAGCACCCCTCGGTACTGGCGGGACTACGAGCAGTACTTC. Its protein is CASTPRYWRDYEQYF.